This TCR beta chain came from a study of vaccination and CD4 T cells after COVID-19. Study-level information: At days 161 to 241 and at day 14 post-vaccination, a few convalescent patients were sampled. Overlapping spike pools from SARS-CoV-2 and HCoV-NL63, HCoV-OC43 and HCoV-229E served as culture stimuli.

A note on this clonotype: Its antigen is unknown.

CDR3 size: 13 residues. Deletions cut 6 bases from V and 3 bases from J, with 12 bases between. Germline-derived CDR1 and CDR2 are MNHEY and SMNVEV (reference sequence). Sequencing of DNA taken from cultured CD4+ T cells relied on the Oncomine TCR Beta short-read assay. Investigators obtained genomic DNA by extraction from cultured CD4+ T cells. TCRdb analysed the PCR reads with MiXCR anew, one entry per CDR3 protein. The sample yields about 25,000 distinct CDR3 sequences, around 40% seen once. Described time point: late sampling 161 to 241 days after vaccination in a few convalescent patients. As to treatment: approximately nine-day PBMC culture with coronavirus spike peptide pools or control peptides (ViraFEST assay). Per-well cultures of two million PBMCs received roughly 9.9 IU/ml IL-2 and 7.5 to 10 ug/ml peptide pools.

The TCR comes from a human donor who had recovered from COVID-19. This material consisted of CD4+ T cells from blood, cultured in vitro, taken about 7 months after SARS-CoV-2 vaccination. V usage is TRBV27 and J usage is TRBJ2-7; D is ambiguous. CDR3: CASRPNQDYEQYF. In nucleotides, the CDR3 is TGTGCCAGCAGACCAAACCAAGACTACGAGCAGTACTTC.